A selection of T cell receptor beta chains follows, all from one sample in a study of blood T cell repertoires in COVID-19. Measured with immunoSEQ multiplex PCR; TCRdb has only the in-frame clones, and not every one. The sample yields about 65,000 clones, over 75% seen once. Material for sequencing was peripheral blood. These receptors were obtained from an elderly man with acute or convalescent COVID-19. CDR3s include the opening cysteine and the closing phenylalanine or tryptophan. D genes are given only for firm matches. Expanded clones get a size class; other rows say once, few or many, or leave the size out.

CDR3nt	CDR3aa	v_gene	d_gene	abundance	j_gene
TGTGCCAGCAGCTTAGGGACCGGCGGGGAGACCCAGTACTTC	CASSLGTGGETQYF	TRBV7-9	-	-	TRBJ2-5
TGTGCCAGCAGCTCGGTGACAGGGGCGTACGAGCAGTACTTC	CASSSVTGAYEQYF	TRBV27	TRBD1	-	TRBJ2-7
TGCAGCGCGAAGGACAGGGTCGCTGAAAAACTGTTTTTT	CSAKDRVAEKLFF	TRBV29-1	TRBD1	-	TRBJ1-4
TGCGCCAGCAGCCGGGATACAGGGTCGTCCACCGGGGAGCTGTTTTTT	CASSRDTGSSTGELFF	TRBV5-1	-	once	TRBJ2-2
TGTGCCAGCAGCCCCGCCGACGGGGGGTCCGGGGAGCTGTTTTTT	CASSPADGGSGELFF	TRBV7-9	TRBD2	-	TRBJ2-2
TGTGCCACCAGCCAGGGGTCCGAGCAGTACTTC	CATSQGSEQYF	TRBV24-1	-	once	TRBJ2-7
TGTGCCAGCAGTGAAGCGTCGTATGGCTACACCTTC	CASSEASYGYTF	TRBV6-1	-	-	TRBJ1-2
TGTGCCAGTAATCCAGGGTTGGGAAGCAATCAGCCCCAGCATTTT	CASNPGLGSNQPQHF	TRBV19	-	-	TRBJ1-5
TGTGCCAGCTCACAGGGGTTGGATCAGCCCCAGCATTTT	CASSQGLDQPQHF	TRBV18	-	-	TRBJ1-5
TGTGCCAGCAGCTTAGGCCCACTCCGGGGATATAGCAATCAGCCCCAGCATTTT	CASSLGPLRGYSNQPQHF	TRBV7-9	-	-	TRBJ1-5
TGCGCCAGCAGTGAGTCCAGGGAAACCTATGGCTACACCTTC	CASSESRETYGYTF	TRBV10-2	-	-	TRBJ1-2
TGTGCCAGCAGCCAAGATCGAGCCGGGGAGCTGTTTTTT	CASSQDRAGELFF	TRBV14	-	few	TRBJ2-2
TGCAGCGTTGAAGCGCGGGACCGAGGAGGAAACACCATATATTTT	CSVEARDRGGNTIYF	TRBV29-1	-	-	TRBJ1-3
TGTGCCAGCAGCTTAGAAGCCTCAAGAGGAACTGAAGCTTTCTTT	CASSLEASRGTEAFF	TRBV7-8	-	once	TRBJ1-1
TGTGCCAGCAGTACTGACAGGGCCCCTGGAAACACCATATATTTT	CASSTDRAPGNTIYF	TRBV2	TRBD1	-	TRBJ1-3
TGTGCCAGTGCAAGGACAGGGAACTATGGCTACACCTTC	CASARTGNYGYTF	TRBV19	TRBD1	-	TRBJ1-2
TGCGCCAGCAGCTTGGAGAGGAGAGAAACCGGGGAGCTGTTTTTT	CASSLERRETGELFF	TRBV5-1	-	once	TRBJ2-2
TGCGCCAGCAGCTTGGAAACAGGGGGCGCAGATACGCAGTATTTT	CASSLETGGADTQYF	TRBV5-1	TRBD1	-	TRBJ2-3
TGTGCCACCAGCGGAAACAGGGGACAAAGCGCTTTCTTT	CATSGNRGQSAFF	TRBV15	TRBD1	-	TRBJ1-1
TGCAGCGTTGAATCTGGCAGTCTAGGTGGCTACACCTTC	CSVESGSLGGYTF	TRBV29-1	-	-	TRBJ1-2
TGTGCCAGCAGCTTGGCCTGGACGAGGAGCGGGGGATCGACAGATACGCAGTATTTT	CASSLAWTRSGGSTDTQYF	TRBV5-4	TRBD2	-	TRBJ2-3
TGCGCCAGCAGCTTGTGGGGGGGCCATGAGACCCAGTACTTC	CASSLWGGHETQYF	TRBV5-1	-	-	TRBJ2-5
TGTGCCAGCAGCTTATGGGGGACTAGCGGGTCCTACGAGCAGTACTTC	CASSLWGTSGSYEQYF	TRBV7-2	TRBD2	-	TRBJ2-7
TGTGCCAGCTCACCAGACAGTCCCCAAGAGACCCAGTACTTC	CASSPDSPQETQYF	TRBV18	-	-	TRBJ2-5
TGTGCCAGCACCCGGAGGTCTGGAAACACCATATATTTT	CASTRRSGNTIYF	TRBV12-3/TRBV12-4	-	-	TRBJ1-3
TGTGCCAGCAGTGACTCAGGGGGCGGACCTTGGCACTTC	CASSDSGGGPWHF	TRBV6-4	TRBD1	-	TRBJ2-5
TGCGCCAGCAGCGATGACAGTCACCTAGCCAAAAACATTCAGTACTTC	CASSDDSHLAKNIQYF	TRBV5-1	-	-	TRBJ2-4
TGTGCCAGCAGCGTTCGACAGGGACCTTCGGGCACCCTCCACTTT	CASSVRQGPSGTLHF	TRBV21-1	-	few	TRBJ1-6
TGCGCCAGCAGTGATTCTTTAGGGGGTGGCTACACCTTC	CASSDSLGGGYTF	TRBV10-2	-	-	TRBJ1-2
TGTGCCAGCAACAGGGATTATAATTCACCCCTCCACTTT	CASNRDYNSPLHF	TRBV25-1	-	-	TRBJ1-6
TGTGCCAGCAGCTTGGCCGCAGGGCCTGGAACCTACGAGCAGTACTTC	CASSLAAGPGTYEQYF	TRBV5-5	-	-	TRBJ2-7
TGCGCCAGCACCCCGGGACTAGCGCCCCAAGAGACCCAGTACTTC	CASTPGLAPQETQYF	TRBV10-1	TRBD2	once	TRBJ2-5
TGTGCCAGCTCCCCGCAGCGGGGGGCGTCCTACAATGAGCAGTTCTTC	CASSPQRGASYNEQFF	TRBV18	TRBD2	-	TRBJ2-1
TGCGCCAGCAGCCAACAACTAGCGGGGGAGCAGTTCTTC	CASSQQLAGEQFF	TRBV4-1	TRBD2	-	TRBJ2-1
TGTGCCAGCCAGATCTGGGGCGGGGGTACTCAAGAGACCCAGTACTTC	CASQIWGGGTQETQYF	TRBV13	TRBD2	-	TRBJ2-5
TGTGCCAGTAGCCCGGGGGGTATCGAAAACACCATATATTTT	CASSPGGIENTIYF	TRBV19	-	-	TRBJ1-3
TGTGCCAGCAGTTACGGGGGGGCTTTGGATAATTCACCCCTCCACTTT	CASSYGGALDNSPLHF	TRBV6-5	-	-	TRBJ1-6
TGTGCCAGCAGCTGGGGGACAGTGATCGCGGATACGCAGTATTTT	CASSWGTVIADTQYF	TRBV5-5	TRBD1	-	TRBJ2-3
TGTGCCAGCAGCTTGGTTTACAGGGGAGCCTATGGCTACACCTTC	CASSLVYRGAYGYTF	TRBV5-4	TRBD1	-	TRBJ1-2
TGTGCCAGCAGGGGGGGATTGGGGACGAATGGCTACACCTTC	CASRGGLGTNGYTF	TRBV7-8	-	-	TRBJ1-2
TGTGCCAGCAACCAGGGGGTGGTCTTAGCAGCTTTCTTT	CASNQGVVLAAFF	TRBV2	TRBD1	-	TRBJ1-1
TGTGCCAGCAGCTCCCGGACTAGCGAGACCCAGTACTTC	CASSSRTSETQYF	TRBV5-4	TRBD2	few	TRBJ2-5
TGTGCCAGCAGCCAAACAGACAGTAATCAGCCCCAGCATTTT	CASSQTDSNQPQHF	TRBV4-2	-	few	TRBJ1-5
TGTGCCAGTAGTAGGGAGGGGGAATCTAATGAAAAACTGTTTTTT	CASSREGESNEKLFF	TRBV19	-	-	TRBJ1-4
TGTGCCAGCAGCTCCTTTATTCTGTCAGGGGAGACCCAGTACTTC	CASSSFILSGETQYF	TRBV7-9	-	-	TRBJ2-5
TGCGCCAGCAGTTTTACAGGGGGCCCATCTTCCTACGAGCAGTACTTC	CASSFTGGPSSYEQYF	TRBV5-1	TRBD1	-	TRBJ2-7